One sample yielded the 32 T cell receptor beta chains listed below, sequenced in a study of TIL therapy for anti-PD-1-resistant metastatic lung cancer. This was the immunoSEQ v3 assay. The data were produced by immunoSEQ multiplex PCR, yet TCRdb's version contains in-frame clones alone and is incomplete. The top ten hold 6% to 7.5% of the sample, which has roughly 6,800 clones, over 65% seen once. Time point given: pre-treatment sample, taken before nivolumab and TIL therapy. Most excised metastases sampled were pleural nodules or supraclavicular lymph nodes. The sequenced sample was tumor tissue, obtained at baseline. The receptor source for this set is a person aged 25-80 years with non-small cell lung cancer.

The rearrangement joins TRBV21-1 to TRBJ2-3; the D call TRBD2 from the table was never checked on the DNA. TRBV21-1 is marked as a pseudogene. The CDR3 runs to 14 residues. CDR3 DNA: TGTGCCAGCTTAAGAGGAGGAACCCCAGATACGCAGTATTTT. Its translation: CASLRGGTPDTQYF.

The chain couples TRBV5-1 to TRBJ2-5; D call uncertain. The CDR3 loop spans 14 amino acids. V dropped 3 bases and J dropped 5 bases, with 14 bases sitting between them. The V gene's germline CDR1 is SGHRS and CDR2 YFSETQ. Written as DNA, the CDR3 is TGCGCCAGCAGCTCTAATTGGGCCCGGGAGACCCAGTACTTC. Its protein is CASSSNWARETQYF.

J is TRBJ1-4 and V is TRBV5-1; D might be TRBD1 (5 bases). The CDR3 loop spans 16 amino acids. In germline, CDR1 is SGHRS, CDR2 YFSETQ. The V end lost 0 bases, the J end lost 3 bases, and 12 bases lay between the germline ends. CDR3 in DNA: TGCGCCAGCAGCTTGGGGCCCAGGGCCTCTAATGAAAAACTGTTTTTT. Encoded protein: CASSLGPRASNEKLFF. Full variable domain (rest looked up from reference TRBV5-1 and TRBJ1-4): KAGVTQTPRYLIKTRGQQVTLSCSPISGHRSVSWYQQTPGQGLQFLFEYFSETQRNKGNFPGRFSGRQFSNSRSEMNVSTLELGDSALYLCASSLGPRASNEKLFFGSGTQLSVL.

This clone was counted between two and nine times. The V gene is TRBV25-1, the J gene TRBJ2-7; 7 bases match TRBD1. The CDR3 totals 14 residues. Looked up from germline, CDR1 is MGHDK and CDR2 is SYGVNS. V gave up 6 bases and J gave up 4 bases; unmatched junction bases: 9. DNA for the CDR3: TGTGCCAGCAGAACTCGGGACAGCTGGTACGAGCAGTACTTC. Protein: CASRTRDSWYEQYF.

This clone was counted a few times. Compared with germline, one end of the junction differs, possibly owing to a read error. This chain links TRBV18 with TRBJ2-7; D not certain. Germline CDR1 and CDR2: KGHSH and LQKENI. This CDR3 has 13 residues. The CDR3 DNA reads TGTGCCAGCTCACCAGACGTCACGGATCCGCCTGGCTTC. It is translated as CASSPDVTDPPGF.

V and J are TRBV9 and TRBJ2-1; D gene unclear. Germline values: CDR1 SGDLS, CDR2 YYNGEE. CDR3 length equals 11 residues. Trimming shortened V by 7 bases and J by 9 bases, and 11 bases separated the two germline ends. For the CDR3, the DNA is TGTGCCAGCGGATCCGGGCCTGAGCAGTTCTTC. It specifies CASGSGPEQFF.

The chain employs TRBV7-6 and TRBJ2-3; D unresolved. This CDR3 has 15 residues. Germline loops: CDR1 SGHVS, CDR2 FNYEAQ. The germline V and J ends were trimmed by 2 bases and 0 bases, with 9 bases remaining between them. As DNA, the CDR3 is TGTGCCAGCAGCTTACTGACCCAGAGCACAGATACGCAGTATTTT. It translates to CASSLLTQSTDTQYF. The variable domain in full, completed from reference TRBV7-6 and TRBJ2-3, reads GAGVSQSPRYKVTKRGQDVALRCDPISGHVSLYWYRQALGQGPEFLTYFNYEAQQDKSGLPNDRFSAERPEGSISTLTIQRTEQRDSAMYRCASSLLTQSTDTQYFGPGTRLTVL.

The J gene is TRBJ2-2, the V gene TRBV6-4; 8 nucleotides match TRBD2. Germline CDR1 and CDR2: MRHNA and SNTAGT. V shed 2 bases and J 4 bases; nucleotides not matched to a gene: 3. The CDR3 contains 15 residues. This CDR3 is CASSDGGGPTGELFF. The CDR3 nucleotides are TGTGCCAGCAGTGACGGCGGGGGGCCCACCGGGGAGCTGTTTTTT.

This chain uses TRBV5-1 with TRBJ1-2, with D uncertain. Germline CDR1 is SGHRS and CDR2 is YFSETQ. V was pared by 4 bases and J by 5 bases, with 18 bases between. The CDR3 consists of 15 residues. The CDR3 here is CASSHRPDTFYGYTF. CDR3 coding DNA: TGCGCCAGCAGCCACAGACCGGATACTTTTTATGGCTACACCTTC.

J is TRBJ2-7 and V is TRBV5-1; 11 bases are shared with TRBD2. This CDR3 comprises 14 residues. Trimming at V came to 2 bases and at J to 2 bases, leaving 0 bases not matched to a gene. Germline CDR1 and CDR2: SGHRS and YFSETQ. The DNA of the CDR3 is TGCGCCAGCAGCTTTAGCGGGAGGGCCTACGAGCAGTACTTC. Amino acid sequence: CASSFSGRAYEQYF.

The CDR3 coding sequence is TGCGCCAGCAGCCGTTATAGCGGGGGCAGCACAGATACGCAGTATTTT. Translated, it gives CASSRYSGGSTDTQYF. The chain employs TRBV5-1 and TRBJ2-3; 9 bases fit TRBD2. J gave up 0 bases and V 4 bases, and 6 bases lay outside the gene matches. The CDR3 has 16 residues. CDR1 is SGHRS, CDR2 YFSETQ, per germline.

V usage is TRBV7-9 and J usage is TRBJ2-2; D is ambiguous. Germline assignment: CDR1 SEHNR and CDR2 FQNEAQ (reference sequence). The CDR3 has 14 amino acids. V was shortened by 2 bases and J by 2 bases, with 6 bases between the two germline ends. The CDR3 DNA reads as TGTGCCAGCAGCTTATTCGGTAACACCGGGGAGCTGTTTTTT. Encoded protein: CASSLFGNTGELFF. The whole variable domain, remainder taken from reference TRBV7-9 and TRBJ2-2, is DTGVSQNPRHKITKRGQNVTFRCDPISEHNRLYWYRQTLGQGPEFLTYFQNEAQLEKSRLLSDRFSAERPKGSFSTLEIQRTEQGDSAMYLCASSLFGNTGELFFGEGSRLTVL.

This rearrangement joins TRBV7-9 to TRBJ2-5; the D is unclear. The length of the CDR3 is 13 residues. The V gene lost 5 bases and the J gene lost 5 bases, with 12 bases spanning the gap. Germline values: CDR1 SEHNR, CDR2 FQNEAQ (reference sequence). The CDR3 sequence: CASSPVASETQYF. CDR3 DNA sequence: TGTGCCAGCAGCCCCGTGGCTTCTGAGACCCAGTACTTC.

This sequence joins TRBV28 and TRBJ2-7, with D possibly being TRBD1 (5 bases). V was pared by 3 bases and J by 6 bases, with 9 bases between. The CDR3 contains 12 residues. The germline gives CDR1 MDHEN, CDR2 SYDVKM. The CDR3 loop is CASSFGAAEQYF. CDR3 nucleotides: TGTGCCAGCAGTTTTGGGGCCGCCGAGCAGTACTTC.

The CDR3 sequence: CASSPLSLPGANEKLFF. The CDR3, as DNA: TGTGCCAGCTCACCACTTAGCCTTCCCGGGGCTAATGAAAAACTGTTTTTT. The chain combines TRBV18 with TRBJ1-4, with D uncertain. There are 17 residues in the CDR3. V lost 1 base to trimming and J lost 3 bases, with 15 bases between them. Germline CDR1 reads KGHSH; CDR2 reads LQKENI.

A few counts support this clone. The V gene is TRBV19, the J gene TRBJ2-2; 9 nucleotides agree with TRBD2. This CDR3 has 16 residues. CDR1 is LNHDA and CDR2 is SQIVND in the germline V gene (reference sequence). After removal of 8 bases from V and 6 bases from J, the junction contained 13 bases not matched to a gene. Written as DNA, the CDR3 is TGTGCCAGTCTTCCGACCCCGCGGGGGGGCGCCGGGGAGCTGTTTTTT. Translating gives CASLPTPRGGAGELFF.

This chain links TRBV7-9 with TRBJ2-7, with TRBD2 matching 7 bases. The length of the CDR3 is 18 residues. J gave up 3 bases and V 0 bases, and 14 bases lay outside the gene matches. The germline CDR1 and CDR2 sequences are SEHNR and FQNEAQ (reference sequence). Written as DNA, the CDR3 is TGTGCCAGCAGCTTAGCATTCTTGATGGGGGGAGGGCTCTACGAGCAGTACTTC. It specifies CASSLAFLMGGGLYEQYF.

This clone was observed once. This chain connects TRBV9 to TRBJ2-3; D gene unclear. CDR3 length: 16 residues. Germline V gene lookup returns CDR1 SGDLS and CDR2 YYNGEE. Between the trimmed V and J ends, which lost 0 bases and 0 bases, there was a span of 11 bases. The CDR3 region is CASSVDSGRSTDTQYF. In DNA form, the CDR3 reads TGTGCCAGCAGCGTAGATTCTGGCCGAAGCACAGATACGCAGTATTTT.

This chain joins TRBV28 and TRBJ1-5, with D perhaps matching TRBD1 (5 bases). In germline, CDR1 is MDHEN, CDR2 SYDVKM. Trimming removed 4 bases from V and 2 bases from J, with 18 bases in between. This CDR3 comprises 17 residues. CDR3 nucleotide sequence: TGTGCCAGCAGTTCCCTCTGGACACCGGGGGGCAATCAGCCCCAGCATTTT. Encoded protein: CASSSLWTPGGNQPQHF.

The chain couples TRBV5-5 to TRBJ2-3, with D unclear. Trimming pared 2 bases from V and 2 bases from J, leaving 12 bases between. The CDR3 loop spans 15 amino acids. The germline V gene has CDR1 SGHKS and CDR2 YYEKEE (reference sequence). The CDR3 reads CASSFVRALTDTQYF. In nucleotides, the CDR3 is TGTGCCAGCAGCTTTGTGAGAGCCCTCACAGATACGCAGTATTTT.

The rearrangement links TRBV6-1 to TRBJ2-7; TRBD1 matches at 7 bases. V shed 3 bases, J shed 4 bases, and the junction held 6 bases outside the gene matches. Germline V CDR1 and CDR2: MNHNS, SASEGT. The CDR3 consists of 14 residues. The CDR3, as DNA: TGTGCCAGCAGTGAGTACAGGGGATCGTACGAGCAGTACTTC. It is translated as CASSEYRGSYEQYF.

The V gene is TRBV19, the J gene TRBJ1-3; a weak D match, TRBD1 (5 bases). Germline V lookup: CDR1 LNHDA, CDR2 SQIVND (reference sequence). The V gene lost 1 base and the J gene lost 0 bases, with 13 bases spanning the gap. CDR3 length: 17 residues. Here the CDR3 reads CASSIAGPIHSGNTIYF. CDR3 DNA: TGTGCCAGTAGTATAGCGGGACCGATACACTCTGGAAACACCATATATTTT.

The CDR3 region is CASSLGQDSNYGYTF. The CDR3 region has the DNA TGTGCCAGCAGCTTGGGACAGGATTCTAACTATGGCTACACCTTC. This chain uses TRBV5-8 with TRBJ1-2; D is possibly TRBD1 (6 bases). The CDR3 totals 15 residues. Germline V CDR1 and CDR2: SGHTS, YDEGEE. V shed 0 bases and J shed 0 bases, with 9 bases lying between them.

CDR3 nucleotides: TGTGCCAGCAGTTACCCCGGGGCCGAGCAGTACTTC. Translation gives CASSYPGAEQYF. The V call is TRBV6-5, the J call TRBJ2-5, with D perhaps assigned TRBD1 or TRBD2 (5 bases each). The DNA end favors TRBJ2-7, so the J call may be wrong. The length of the CDR3 is 12 residues. Per the germline V gene, CDR1 is MNHEY and CDR2 is SVGAGI.

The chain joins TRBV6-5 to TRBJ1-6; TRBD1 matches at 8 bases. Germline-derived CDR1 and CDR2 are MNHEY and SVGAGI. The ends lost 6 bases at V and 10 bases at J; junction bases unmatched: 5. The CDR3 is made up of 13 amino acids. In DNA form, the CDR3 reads TGTGCCAGCAGGGATGGACAGGGATCACCCCTCCACTTT. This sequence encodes CASRDGQGSPLHF.

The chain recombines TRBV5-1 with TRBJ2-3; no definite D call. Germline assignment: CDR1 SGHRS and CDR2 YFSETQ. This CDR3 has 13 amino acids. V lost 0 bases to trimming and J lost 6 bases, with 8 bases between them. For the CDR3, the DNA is TGCGCCAGCAGCTTGGGTGCCGGGGATACGCAGTATTTT. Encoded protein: CASSLGAGDTQYF.

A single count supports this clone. In DNA, the CDR3 is TGTGCCAGCAGGGTACTCTTTCAGAACACTGAAGCTTTCTTT. This codes for CASRVLFQNTEAFF. The chain joins TRBV2 to TRBJ1-1, with unresolved D. The germline gives CDR1 SNHLY, CDR2 FYNNEI. This CDR3 region has 14 residues. V shed 6 bases and J shed 1 base, with 12 bases lying between them.

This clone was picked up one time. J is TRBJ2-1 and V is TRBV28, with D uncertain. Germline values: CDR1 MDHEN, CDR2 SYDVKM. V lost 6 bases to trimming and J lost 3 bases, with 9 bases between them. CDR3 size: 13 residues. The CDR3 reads CASSYVGYNEQFF. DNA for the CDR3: TGTGCCAGCAGCTACGTCGGCTACAATGAGCAGTTCTTC.

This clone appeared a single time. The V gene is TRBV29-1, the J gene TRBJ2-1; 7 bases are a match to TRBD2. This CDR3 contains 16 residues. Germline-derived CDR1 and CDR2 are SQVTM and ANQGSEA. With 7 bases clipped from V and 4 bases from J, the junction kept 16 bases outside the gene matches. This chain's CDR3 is CSGGGSPGVKYNEQFF. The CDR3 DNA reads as TGCAGCGGGGGGGGGAGCCCCGGGGTAAAATACAATGAGCAGTTCTTC.

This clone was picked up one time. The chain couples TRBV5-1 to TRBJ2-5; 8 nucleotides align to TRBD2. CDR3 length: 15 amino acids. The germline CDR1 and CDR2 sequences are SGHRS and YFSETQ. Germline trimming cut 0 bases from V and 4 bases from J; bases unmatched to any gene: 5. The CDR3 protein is CASSLAGGDGETQYF. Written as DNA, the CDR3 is TGCGCCAGCAGCTTGGCCGGGGGGGACGGAGAGACCCAGTACTTC.

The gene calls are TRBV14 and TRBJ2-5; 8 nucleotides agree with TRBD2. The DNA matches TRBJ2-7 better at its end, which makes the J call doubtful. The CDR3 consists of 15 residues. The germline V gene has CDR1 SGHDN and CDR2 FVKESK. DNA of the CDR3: TGTGCCAGCAGCCAAGAGAGTCTAGCGGGCTACGAGCAGTACTTC. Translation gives CASSQESLAGYEQYF.

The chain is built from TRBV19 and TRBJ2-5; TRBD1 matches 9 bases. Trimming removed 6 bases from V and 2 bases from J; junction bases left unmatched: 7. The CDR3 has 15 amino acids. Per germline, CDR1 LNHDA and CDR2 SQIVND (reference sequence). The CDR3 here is CASRGTGRKQETQYF. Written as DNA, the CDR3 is TGTGCCAGTAGGGGGACAGGGCGAAAGCAAGAGACCCAGTACTTC.